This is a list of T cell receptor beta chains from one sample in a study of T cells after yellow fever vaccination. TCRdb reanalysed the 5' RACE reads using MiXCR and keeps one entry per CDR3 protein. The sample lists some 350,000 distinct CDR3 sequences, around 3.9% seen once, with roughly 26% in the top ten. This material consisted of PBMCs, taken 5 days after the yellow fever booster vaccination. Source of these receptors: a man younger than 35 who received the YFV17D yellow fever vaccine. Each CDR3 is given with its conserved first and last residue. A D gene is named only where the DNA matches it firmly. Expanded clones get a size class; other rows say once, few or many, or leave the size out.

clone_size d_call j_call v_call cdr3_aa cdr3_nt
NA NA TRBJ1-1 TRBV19 CASSILAAVQGFTEAFF TGTGCCAGTAGTATCTTGGCGGCCGTTCAAGGTTTCACTGAAGCTTTCTTT
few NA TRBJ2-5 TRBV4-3 CASSPSGREETQYF TGCGCCAGCAGCCCTTCAGGGCGTGAAGAGACCCAGTACTTC
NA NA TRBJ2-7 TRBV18 CASTGAPGLYEQYF TGTGCCAGCACAGGGGCCCCGGGACTCTACGAGCAGTACTTC
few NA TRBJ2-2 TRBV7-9 CASSLRVWSNTGELFF TGTGCCAGCAGCCTCCGTGTGTGGTCGAACACCGGGGAGCTGTTTTTT
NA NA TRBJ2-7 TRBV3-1 CASSQALTYEQYF TGTGCCAGCAGCCAAGCCCTGACCTACGAGCAGTACTTC
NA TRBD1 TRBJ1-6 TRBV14 CASSQATGTGSYNSPLHF TGTGCCAGCAGCCAAGCGACCGGGACAGGCTCCTATAATTCACCCCTCCACTTT
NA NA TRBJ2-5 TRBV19 CASSMAGVETQYF TGTGCCAGTAGTATGGCGGGCGTCGAGACCCAGTACTTC
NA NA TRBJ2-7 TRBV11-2 CASSLEAGSSYEQYF TGTGCCAGCAGCTTAGAAGCAGGGAGCTCCTACGAGCAGTACTTC
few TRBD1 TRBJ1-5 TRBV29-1 CSVGLTGVQPQHF TGCAGCGTTGGACTTACAGGGGTCCAGCCCCAGCATTTT
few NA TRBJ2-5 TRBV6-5 CASSYDRVRETQYF TGTGCCAGCAGTTATGATAGGGTGCGGGAGACCCAGTACTTC
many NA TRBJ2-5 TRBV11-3 CASSLSSEETQYF TGTGCCAGCAGCTTATCTTCGGAAGAGACCCAGTACTTC
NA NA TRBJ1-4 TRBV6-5 CASSYSRPRNSAPNEKLFF TGTGCCAGCAGTTACTCTCGGCCGAGGAATTCGGCGCCTAATGAAAAACTGTTTTTT
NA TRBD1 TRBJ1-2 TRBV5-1 CASTEGAGNGYTF TGCGCCAGCACCGAGGGGGCAGGGAACGGCTACACCTTC
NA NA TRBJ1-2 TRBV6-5 CASSYSGVLGYTF TGTGCCAGCAGTTACTCAGGGGTTTTGGGCTACACCTTC